This T cell receptor (beta chain) came from a study of regulatory T cells in long-lasting Graves disease. As for time point: newly diagnosed GD, antithyroid drugs for less than 3 months. The TCR library was made from RNA extracted from PBMCs. The CDR3 loop spans 15 amino acids. Germline V lookup: CDR1 SGHRS, CDR2 YFSETQ. The TCR beta library used iRepertoire HTBI primers with Arm-PCR amplification of CDR3. A single record per CDR3 protein comes from TCRdb applying MiXCR to the multiplex PCR reads. The top ten clones hold about 11% of a sample with hundreds of thousands of distinct CDR3 sequences, 16% of them seen once. To note about this clonotype: Its ends do not fully match the called genes, so a read error is possible.

These data were also reused for a study on T cells in Graves' hyperthyroidism and ophthalmopathy. That investigation notes: HTBI primers were the set used in a first-round RT-PCR of the TCR CDR3.

The receptor was isolated from a man younger than 35 with Graves disease. The genes are TRBV5-1 and TRBJ2-7; 12 positions match TRBD2. The specimen was peripheral blood mononuclear cells (PBMCs), collected at new diagnosis, from a patient treated with antithyroid drugs. CDR3 bases: TGCGCCAGCAGCTTGGGACTAGCGGGAGCTTACGAGCCGTACTTC. It encodes CASSLGLAGAYEPYF.